The 8 T cell receptor beta chains below come from one sample, sequenced in a study of control samples from healthy donors and cancer patients. Libraries were prepared by immunoSEQ multiplex PCR; TCRdb keeps only in-frame clonotypes and omits some of them. The repertoire holds about 140,000 clones, roughly nine tenths seen once, with approximately 7% in the top ten. The specimen sequenced was blood. The receptors stem from a man younger than 35 in good health.

This clone showed up just a few times. CDR3 in amino acids: CASSLRGGLNTGELFF. The DNA of the CDR3 is TGTGCCAGCAGCCTCAGGGGGGGGCTCAACACCGGGGAGCTGTTTTTT. The chain uses TRBV7-2 and TRBJ2-2, with D perhaps assigned TRBD1 or TRBD2 (7 bases each). Germline V gene data show CDR1 as SGHTA and CDR2 as FQGNSA. V shed 5 bases and J shed 2 bases, with 15 bases lying between them. The CDR3 sequence is 16 residues long.

The V call is TRBV3-1 (or the pseudogene TRBV3-2), the J call TRBJ2-7; TRBD1 agrees at 8 bases. This CDR3 contains 14 residues. CDR1 and CDR2 (germline): LGHDT, YNNKEL (reference sequence). Trimming removed 7 bases from V and 6 bases from J; junction bases left unmatched: 11. The CDR3 DNA reads TGTGCCAGCACCGGGCTGACAGGGGAGGCCGAGCAGTACTTC. Its protein is CASTGLTGEAEQYF.

V gene TRBV19 combines with J gene TRBJ2-2, with 7 bases aligning to TRBD2. Looked up from germline, CDR1 is LNHDA and CDR2 is SQIVND (reference sequence). J was trimmed by 3 bases and V by 5 bases; bases with no gene match: 6. The CDR3 loop spans 15 amino acids. In DNA, the CDR3 is TGTGCCAGTAGTGTTCCGGGACTACACACCGGGGAGCTGTTTTTT. Amino acid sequence: CASSVPGLHTGELFF.

This rearrangement joins TRBV4-1 to TRBJ2-5; 7 bases fit TRBD2. Per germline, CDR1 MGHRA and CDR2 YSYEKL. V was clipped by 1 base and J by 2 bases; unmatched bases: 7. CDR3 length: 16 amino acids. The CDR3 DNA sequence: TGCGCCAGCAGCCAAGGGCGGGGGTCGGTACAAGAGACCCAGTACTTC. Its protein product is CASSQGRGSVQETQYF.

The chain recombines TRBV7-9 with TRBJ1-1, with 7 bases aligning to TRBD1. Looked up from germline, CDR1 is SEHNR and CDR2 is FQNEAQ (reference sequence). The CDR3 length is 15 residues. Trimming removed 2 bases from V and 1 base from J; junction bases left unmatched: 4. Here the CDR3 reads CASSLYGTENTEAFF. The CDR3 DNA is TGTGCCAGCAGCTTATACGGGACAGAGAACACTGAAGCTTTCTTT.

The chain uses TRBV7-3 and TRBJ2-7, with D perhaps matching TRBD1 or TRBD2 (5 bases each). This CDR3 is 18 amino acids long. Between the trimmed V and J ends, which lost 0 bases and 4 bases, there was a span of 22 bases. The germline gives CDR1 SGHTA, CDR2 FQGTGA. CDR3 region: CASSLTFSGTVFIYEQYF. The CDR3 bases are TGTGCCAGCAGCTTAACGTTCTCAGGGACCGTTTTCATTTACGAGCAGTACTTC.

The rearrangement joins TRBV7-9 to TRBJ1-5; D remains ambiguous. CDR3 size: 13 residues. CDR1 and CDR2 from the germline V gene are SEHNR and FQNEAQ (reference sequence). Trimming removed 6 bases at V and 0 bases at J, with 6 bases between. In nucleotides, the CDR3 is TGTGCCAGCAGTGGAGATAGCAATCAGCCCCAGCATTTT. This encodes CASSGDSNQPQHF.

The CDR3 DNA reads TGTGCCAGCGGGTTACTACTGGGGAGGGCCAACGTCCTGACTTTC. This gives the protein CASGLLLGRANVLTF. The chain employs TRBV28 and TRBJ2-6, with D hard to call. Germline V gives CDR1 MDHEN, CDR2 SYDVKM. This CDR3 region has 15 residues. Deletions cut 8 bases from V and 5 bases from J, with 16 bases between.